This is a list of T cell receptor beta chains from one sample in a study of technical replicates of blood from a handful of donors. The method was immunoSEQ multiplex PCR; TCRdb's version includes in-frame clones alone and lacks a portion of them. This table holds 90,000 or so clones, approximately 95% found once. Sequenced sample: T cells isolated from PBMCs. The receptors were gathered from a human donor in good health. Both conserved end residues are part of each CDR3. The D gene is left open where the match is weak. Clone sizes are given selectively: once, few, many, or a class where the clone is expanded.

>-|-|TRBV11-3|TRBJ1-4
CASSRPQEKLFF
TGTGCCAGCAGCCGACCACAGGAAAAACTGTTTTTT
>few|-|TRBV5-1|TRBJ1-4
CASREDSLNEKLFF
TGCGCCAGCAGGGAAGACAGCCTTAATGAAAAACTGTTTTTT
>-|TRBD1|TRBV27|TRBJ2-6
CASSPRDSLSGANVLTF
TGTGCCAGCAGTCCCCGGGACAGTCTCTCTGGGGCCAACGTCCTGACTTTC
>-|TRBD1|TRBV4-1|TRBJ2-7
CASSLTPGTGPYEQYF
TGCGCCAGCAGCCTCACACCCGGGACAGGACCCTACGAGCAGTACTTC
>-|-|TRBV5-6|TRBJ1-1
CASSFRQLNTEAFF
TGTGCCAGCAGCTTTAGACAGTTGAACACTGAAGCTTTCTTT
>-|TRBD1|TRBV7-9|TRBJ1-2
CASSALAPGGAGDTF
TGTGCCAGCAGCGCCCTGGCCCCAGGGGGCGCGGGGGACACCTTC
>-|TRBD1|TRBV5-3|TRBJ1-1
CARSLAGGFLRTEAFF
TGTGCCAGAAGCTTGGCAGGGGGGTTCCTGCGGACTGAAGCTTTCTTT
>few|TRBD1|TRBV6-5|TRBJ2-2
CASRNQGATGELFF
TGTGCCAGCAGAAACCAGGGGGCCACCGGGGAGCTGTTTTTT
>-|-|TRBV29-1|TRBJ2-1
CSVEDSNINEQFF
TGCAGCGTAGAGGACAGCAACATTAATGAGCAGTTCTTC
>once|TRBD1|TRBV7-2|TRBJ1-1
CASSLTGGTEAFF
TGTGCCAGCAGCTTAACAGGGGGCACTGAAGCTTTCTTT
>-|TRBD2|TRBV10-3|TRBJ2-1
CAIKKLAGRNEQFF
TGTGCCATCAAAAAACTAGCGGGCCGCAATGAGCAGTTCTTC
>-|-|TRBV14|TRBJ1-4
CASSQENPDRGEDEKLFF
TGTGCCAGCAGCCAAGAGAATCCGGACAGAGGCGAGGATGAAAAACTGTTTTTT
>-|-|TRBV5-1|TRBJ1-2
CASSLGSMGIGDYGYTF
TGCGCCAGCAGCTTGGGGTCGATGGGGATAGGGGACTATGGCTACACCTTC
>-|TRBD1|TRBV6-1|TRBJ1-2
CASSERRDSLLGF
TGTGCCAGCAGTGAAAGGCGGGACAGCCTTTTGGGCTTC
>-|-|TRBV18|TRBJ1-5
CASSFSRQNSNQPQHF
TGTGCCAGCTCATTTTCTCGACAGAATAGCAATCAGCCCCAGCATTTT
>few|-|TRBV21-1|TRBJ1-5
CASSAQNQPQHF
TGTGCCAGCAGCGCACAGAATCAGCCCCAGCATTTT
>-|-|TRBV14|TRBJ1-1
CASSQEPGYTEAFF
TGTGCCAGCAGCCAAGAACCCGGGTATACTGAAGCTTTCTTT
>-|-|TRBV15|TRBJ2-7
CATSREAGPYEQYF
TGTGCCACCAGCAGAGAAGCAGGGCCCTACGAGCAGTACTTC
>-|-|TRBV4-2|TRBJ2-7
CASSQAGVSYEQYF
TGTGCCAGCAGCCAAGCGGGAGTTTCCTACGAGCAGTACTTC
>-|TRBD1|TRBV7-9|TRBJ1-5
CASSLDRGHQPQHF
TGTGCCAGCAGCCTGGACAGGGGGCATCAGCCCCAGCATTTT
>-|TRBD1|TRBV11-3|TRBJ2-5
CASRSLGQGKTQYF
TGTGCCAGCAGGAGCCTGGGACAGGGGAAGACCCAGTACTTC
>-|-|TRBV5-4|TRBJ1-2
CASSLDIDYGYTF
TGTGCCAGCAGCCTGGACATTGACTATGGCTACACCTTC